This T cell receptor (beta chain) was profiled in a study of blood T cell repertoires in COVID-19. Study information: The United States, Italy and Spain supplied acute and convalescent COVID-19 samples. PBMCs, B-cell-depleted T cells, or T cells provided the cDNA or gDNA that made up the material.

The germline V gene encodes CDR1 KGHSH and CDR2 LQKENI. This CDR3 is 14 amino acids long. Trimming shortened V by 6 bases and J by 11 bases, and 22 bases separated the two germline ends. In the original workflow: For nucleated cells, counts were estimated from reference gene primer amplification. This table comes from immunoSEQ multiplex PCR, and its TCRdb copy is limited to in-frame clones, with some not included. The V and J calls and the clone size are those of that table, but D and trimming were determined from the DNA. Found here are 88,000 or so clones, approximately 83% of them singletons; the top ten hold 3.8%.

The source is a man in his sixties with acute or convalescent COVID-19. This sequence joins TRBV18 and TRBJ1-1, with a possible D match to TRBD1 (5 bases). The sequenced sample consisted of peripheral blood. The CDR3 bases are TGTGCCAGCTCCCCAGCATCTGGGGCGGTAGAGGCTTTCTTT. As protein: CASSPASGAVEAFF.